Ten or more counts support the clone carrying this T cell receptor (beta chain). Antigen: not known. These data belong to a study of T cells after yellow fever vaccination. V lost 0 bases and J lost 4, with 9 bases in between. The CDR3 runs to 14 residues. Germline CDR1 is LNHNV and CDR2 is YYDKDF (reference sequence). Study outcomes and limitations: On re-exposure, the response was weaker but peaked faster, at day 5 versus 15. Reappearance after the booster was seen for most primary-vaccination clones, at about 95% CD4 and roughly 90% CD8.

Production of TCR cDNA was by 5'RACE template switching, which also added a universal primer site and UMIs. From the 5' RACE reads, TCRdb called clonotypes with MiXCR, one entry per CDR3 protein. The sample consists of under 250,000 distinct CDR3 sequences, about 7% of them appearing once. The sequence was collected from a young man who received the YFV17D yellow fever vaccine. This chain connects TRBV15 to TRBJ2-5; D gene uncertain. Source: CD4+ T cells sorted from PBMCs, taken 15 days after the yellow fever booster vaccination. CDR3 residues: CATSRDILIETQYF. The CDR3 region has the DNA TGTGCCACCAGCAGAGATATATTGATAGAGACCCAGTACTTC.